This record concerns one T cell receptor (beta chain) sequence. No antigen is known for it. Looked up from germline, CDR1 is GTSNPN and CDR2 is SVGIG (reference sequence). V was trimmed by 0 bases and J by 4 bases, leaving 10 bases between them. The CDR3 runs to 14 residues. Several immunoSEQ plates received, in even portions, the genomic DNA of each subset. Sequencing was performed with immunoSEQ multiplex PCR; in TCRdb, only in-frame clones are kept and a portion is missing. Counted here are over 1.4 million clones, roughly 96% occurring once; the ten biggest clones make up roughly 1.2%. The entry originates in a study of shared clonotypes between healthy human individuals. Study-level points and caveats: Sampling covered blood only; tissue repertoires likely differ. With few donors, the genetic and exposure-history diversity represented was limited.

The sequence came from a man aged 25-45 years in good health. V gene TRBV30 combines with J gene TRBJ2-1; no clear D. The sample was naive CD4+ T cells sorted from blood. Sample subset: CD45RA+ positively selected. As DNA, the CDR3 is TGTGCCTGGAGTGTACTTGAAATTTACAATGAGCAGTTCTTC. Protein sequence: CAWSVLEIYNEQFF.